The clone carrying this T cell receptor (beta chain) was counted ten times or more. The antigen is unknown. The sample comes from a study of breast tumors, draining lymph nodes, adjacent tissues. The lymph nodes were axillary draining lymph nodes from breast cancer patients. General study points: Tumor TCR diversity was below lymph nodes but above nontumor tissue. Tumor T cell lymph node origin was a supported hypothesis, not proven. Tumor and nontumor repertoires were significantly more similar in luminal-like than in basal-like breast cancer.

The length of the CDR3 is 12 residues. J lost 13 bases, V lost 2 bases, and 6 bases had no gene match. Germline CDR1 SGDLS, CDR2 YYNGEE. TCRdb reprocessed the multiplex PCR reads with MiXCR, giving one entry per CDR3 protein. Of some 200,000 distinct CDR3 sequences in the sample, roughly 31% were seen once. V is TRBV9 and J is TRBJ2-1; 7 bases map to TRBD2. The TCR sequence derives from a female donor with breast cancer. Some clones in this sample may be carry-over from other donors' samples. The sample was axillary lymph node tissue. As DNA, the CDR3 is TGTGCCAGCAGCGTGTCAGGGACTACCCAGTTCTTC. This gives the protein CASSVSGTTQFF.